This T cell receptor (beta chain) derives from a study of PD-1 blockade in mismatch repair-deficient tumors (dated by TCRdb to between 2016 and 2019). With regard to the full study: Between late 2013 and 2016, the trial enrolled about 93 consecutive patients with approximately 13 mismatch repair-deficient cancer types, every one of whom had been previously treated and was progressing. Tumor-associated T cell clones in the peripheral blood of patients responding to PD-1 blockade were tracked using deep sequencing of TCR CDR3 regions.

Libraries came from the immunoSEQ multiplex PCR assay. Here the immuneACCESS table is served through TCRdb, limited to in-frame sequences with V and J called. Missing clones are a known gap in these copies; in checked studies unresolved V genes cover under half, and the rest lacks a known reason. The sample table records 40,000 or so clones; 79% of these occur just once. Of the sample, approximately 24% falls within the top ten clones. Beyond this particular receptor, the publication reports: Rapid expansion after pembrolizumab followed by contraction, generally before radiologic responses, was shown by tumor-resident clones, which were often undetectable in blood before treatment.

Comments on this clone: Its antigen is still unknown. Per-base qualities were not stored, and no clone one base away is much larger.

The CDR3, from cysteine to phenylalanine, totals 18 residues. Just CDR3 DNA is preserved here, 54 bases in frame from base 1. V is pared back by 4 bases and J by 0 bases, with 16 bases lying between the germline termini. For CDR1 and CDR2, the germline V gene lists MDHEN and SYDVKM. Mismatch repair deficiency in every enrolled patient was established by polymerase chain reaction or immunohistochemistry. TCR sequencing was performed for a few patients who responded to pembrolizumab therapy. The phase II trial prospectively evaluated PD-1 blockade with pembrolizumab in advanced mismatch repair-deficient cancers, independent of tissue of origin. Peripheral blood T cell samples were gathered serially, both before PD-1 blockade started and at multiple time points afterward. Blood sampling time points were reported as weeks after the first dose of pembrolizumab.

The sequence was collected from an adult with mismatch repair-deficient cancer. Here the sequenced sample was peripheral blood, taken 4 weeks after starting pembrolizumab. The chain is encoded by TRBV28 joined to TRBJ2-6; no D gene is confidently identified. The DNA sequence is TGTGCCAGCAGTTCGCGACTGAGTATTCTCTCTGGGGCCAACGTCCTGACTTTC. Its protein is CASSSRLSILSGANVLTF.